The 27 T cell receptor beta chains below come from one sample, sequenced in a study of T cells and copy number aberrations in small-cell lung cancer. Only in-frame clones appear in the TCRdb table, and some are missing; sequencing was by immunoSEQ multiplex PCR. The profile shows about 7,500 clones, around 82% of them singletons. The specimen sequenced was normal tissue next to the tumor. Receptors were obtained from a woman in her fifties or sixties with small cell lung cancer.

This chain connects TRBV10-3 to TRBJ1-1; 9 bases map to TRBD1. The CDR3 is made up of 16 amino acids. The trim removed 0 bases at V and 6 bases at J, leaving 8 bases unmatched. The germline CDR1 and CDR2 sequences are ENHRY and SYGVKD. DNA for the CDR3: TGTGCCATCAGTGAGTCTGGGGGACAGGGCCGACCTGAAGCTTTCTTT. It yields the protein CAISESGGQGRPEAFF.

The chain recombines TRBV30 with TRBJ1-1, with D tentatively TRBD1 (6 bases). Germline CDR1 GTSNPN, CDR2 SVGIG (reference sequence). V dropped 4 bases and J dropped 3 bases, with 15 bases sitting between them. This CDR3 contains 14 residues. The CDR3 DNA reads TGTGCCTGGAATAAAGGGGGAGGGGACACTGAAGCTTTCTTT. This encodes CAWNKGGGDTEAFF. Together with reference TRBV30 and TRBJ1-1, the CDR3 gives the full variable domain: SQTIHQWPATLVQPVGSPLSLECTVEGTSNPNLYWYRQAAGRGLQLLFYSVGIGQISSEVPQNLSASRPQDRQFILSSKKLLLSDSGFYLCAWNKGGGDTEAFFGQGTRLTVV.

This chain connects TRBV4-1 to TRBJ2-7; D could derive from TRBD1 or TRBD2 (5 bases each). Per germline, CDR1 MGHRA and CDR2 YSYEKL. V dropped 4 bases and J dropped 3 bases, with 13 bases sitting between them. This CDR3 comprises 14 residues. The CDR3 coding sequence is TGCGCCAGCAGCCCCGGGACCCACATCTACGAGCAGTACTTC. Residues: CASSPGTHIYEQYF.

The genes are TRBV6-6 and TRBJ1-1, with D unresolved. The CDR3 has 15 amino acids. Trimming stripped 2 bases from V and 4 bases from J, with 14 bases between. The germline V gene has CDR1 MNHNY and CDR2 SVGAGI (reference sequence). This CDR3 reads CASSYPGRLGTEAFF. As DNA, the CDR3 is TGTGCCAGCAGTTACCCCGGGCGTCTCGGCACTGAAGCTTTCTTT.

The CDR3 DNA sequence: TGTGCCAGCAGTCCAAGTGGAGGGGACGAGCAGTACTTC. It translates to CASSPSGGDEQYF. The rearrangement joins TRBV7-3 to TRBJ2-7; the D gene is possibly TRBD2 (6 bases). V was shortened by 6 bases and J by 5 bases, with 14 bases between the two germline ends. CDR1 is SGHTA, CDR2 FQGTGA, per germline. This CDR3 is built from 13 residues.

This clone was seen more than once but under ten times. The gene calls are TRBV16 and TRBJ1-1, with a tentative D call TRBD1 (6 bases). Trimming shortened V by 2 bases and J by 4 bases, and 8 bases separated the two germline ends. From germline, CDR1 is KGHSY and CDR2 FQNENV. This CDR3 is built from 13 residues. Here the CDR3 reads CASSQVRGTEAFF. The CDR3 bases are TGTGCCAGCAGCCAAGTCAGGGGCACTGAAGCTTTCTTT.

As DNA, the CDR3 is TGTGCCTGGAGTGCAGGGTTAGGGACCGGGGAGCTGTTTTTT. As protein: CAWSAGLGTGELFF. The V and J genes are TRBV30 and TRBJ2-2; tentatively, D is TRBD1 (5 bases). Trimming cost V 1 base and J 5 bases, with 11 bases left between them. This CDR3 is built from 14 residues. Germline loops: CDR1 GTSNPN, CDR2 SVGIG (reference sequence).

This rearrangement joins TRBV27 to TRBJ1-2; 9 bases are a match to TRBD1. V was clipped by 5 bases and J by 6 bases; unmatched bases: 4. The CDR3 has 13 amino acids. The germline gives CDR1 MNHEY, CDR2 SMNVEV (reference sequence). Here the CDR3 reads CASSRTGEDGYTF. For the CDR3, the DNA is TGTGCCAGCAGTCGGACAGGGGAGGATGGCTACACCTTC.

The chain is built from TRBV5-6 and TRBJ2-4; the D gene is possibly TRBD1 (6 bases). Trimming removed 3 bases at V and 2 bases at J, with 12 bases between. The CDR3 has 15 residues. Germline loops: CDR1 SGHDT, CDR2 YYEEEE. CDR3 sequence reads: CASSSQGRTKNIQYF. The CDR3 coding sequence is TGTGCCAGCAGCTCACAGGGCCGAACCAAAAACATTCAGTACTTC.

The chain combines TRBV20-1 with TRBJ2-2; D not certain. The germline gives CDR1 DFQATT, CDR2 SNEGSKA (reference sequence). V lost 7 bases, J lost 5 bases, and 8 bases lay in between. This CDR3 is built from 11 residues. The CDR3: CSVPTTGELFF. The CDR3 DNA is TGCAGTGTGCCTACTACCGGGGAGCTGTTTTTT.

The chain recombines TRBV11-2 with TRBJ2-7, with 8 bases matching TRBD2. The germline V gene encodes CDR1 SGHAT and CDR2 FQNNGV. The CDR3 covers 14 residues. The trim removed 5 bases at V and 1 base at J, leaving 4 bases unmatched. The CDR3 DNA reads TGTGCCAGCAGCCCCGGGACTAGTTCCTACGAGCAGTACTTC. Encoded protein: CASSPGTSSYEQYF. Complete variable domain (other parts from reference TRBV11-2 and TRBJ2-7): EAGVAQSPRYKIIEKRQSVAFWCNPISGHATLYWYQQILGQGPKLLIQFQNNGVVDDSQLPKDRFSAERLKGVDSTLKIQPAKLEDSAVYLCASSPGTSSYEQYFGPGTRLTVT.

This clone has just one count. The chain uses TRBV9 and TRBJ2-1; 7 nucleotides match TRBD2. Germline CDR1 is SGDLS and CDR2 is YYNGEE. Trimming cost V 4 bases and J 2 bases; bases outside gene matches: 12. This CDR3 comprises 17 residues. CDR3 nucleotide sequence: TGTGCCAGCAGCCCCCGCCCCCCAAGCGGGGCCTACAATGAGCAGTTCTTC. Encoded protein: CASSPRPPSGAYNEQFF.

The chain couples TRBV12-5 to TRBJ2-7; no firm D call. Trimming left V 6 bases short and J 3 bases short, with 9 bases between. The CDR3 runs 12 residues. Germline V gene lookup returns CDR1 LGHNT and CDR2 FRNRAP. The CDR3 coding sequence is TGTGCTAGTGGACCCGACGGCTACGAGCAGTACTTC. This sequence encodes CASGPDGYEQYF.

The V call is TRBV19, the J call TRBJ1-5; 7 bases are a match to TRBD1. Germline loops: CDR1 LNHDA, CDR2 SQIVND (reference sequence). CDR3 size: 15 residues. The V segment lost 6 bases and the J segment 2 bases; nucleotides outside the gene matches: 7. CDR3 in DNA: TGTGCCAGTAGAACAAACCAGGGGGGCAATCAGCCCCAGCATTTT. Protein sequence: CASRTNQGGNQPQHF.

V is TRBV19 and J is TRBJ2-7, with TRBD2 matching over 9 bases. V lost 5 bases, J lost 4 bases, and 9 bases stayed unmatched. The CDR3 is 15 residues long. Germline assignment: CDR1 LNHDA and CDR2 SQIVND (reference sequence). The CDR3 sequence is CASSVAGAQSYEQYF. DNA of the CDR3: TGTGCCAGTAGTGTAGCGGGAGCCCAGTCTTACGAGCAGTACTTC.

Comment on this clone: This clone may be a read error of a much larger clone one base away. This sequence joins TRBV6-1 and TRBJ2-1; 10 nucleotides match TRBD2. Germline values: CDR1 MNHNS, CDR2 SASEGT. The CDR3 totals 16 residues. CDR3 in DNA: TGTGTCAGCAGTGGATCGCCTAGCGGGAGAGCGAATGAGCAGTTCTTC. Translating it yields CVSSGSPSGRANEQFF.

This clone turned up a few times. CDR3 nucleotides: TGCGCCAGCAGCGAAGACAGGGGGCTCGGCGAGCAGTACTTC. This encodes CASSEDRGLGEQYF. The rearrangement joins TRBV5-1 to TRBJ2-7; 10 positions match TRBD1. J gave up 6 bases and V 4 bases, and 7 bases lay outside the gene matches. Germline CDR1 SGHRS, CDR2 YFSETQ. This CDR3 has 14 amino acids.

The gene calls are TRBV28 and TRBJ1-1, with 9 bases lining up with TRBD1. V was pared by 3 bases and J by 6 bases, with 5 bases of the junction left unmatched. CDR3 size: 14 residues. Germline loops: CDR1 MDHEN, CDR2 SYDVKM. The CDR3 DNA sequence: TGTGCCAGCAGTTTCGCTACAGGGGGCCCTGAAGCTTTCTTT. It specifies CASSFATGGPEAFF.

This chain links TRBV19 with TRBJ1-2, with D unclear. The V gene's germline CDR1 is LNHDA and CDR2 SQIVND (reference sequence). This CDR3 is built from 14 residues. V lost 0 bases to trimming and J lost 8 bases, with 13 bases between them. Written as DNA, the CDR3 is TGTGCCAGTAGTATAGATTTATTCCGGGGAGGCTACACCTTC. Amino acids: CASSIDLFRGGYTF.

Comment on this clone: A far bigger clonotype differs at one base, so this is likely a read error. The V gene is TRBV9, the J gene TRBJ1-1; D is unclear. V gave up 4 bases and J gave up 4 bases, with 17 bases separating them. The CDR3 has 15 amino acids. The germline CDR1 and CDR2 sequences are SGDLS and YYNGEE. CDR3 residues: CASSSPPAEITEAFF. CDR3 in DNA: TGTGCCAGCAGCTCACCCCCGGCAGAGATCACTGAAGCTTTCTTT. Together with reference TRBV9 and TRBJ1-1, the CDR3 gives the full variable domain: DSGVTQTPKHLITATGQRVTLRCSPRSGDLSVYWYQQSLDQGLQFLIQYYNGEERAKGNILERFSAQQFPDLHSELNLSSLELGDSALYFCASSSPPAEITEAFFGQGTRLTVV.

This clone has a single count. The chain links TRBV27 to TRBJ2-6; possible D gene TRBD1, 6 bases. CDR3 size: 18 residues. The germline CDR1 and CDR2 sequences are MNHEY and SMNVEV (reference sequence). The V and J ends lost 5 bases and 0 bases respectively, with 17 bases between them. CDR3 bases: TGTGCCAGCAGTCCTCAGGGGTACCCGAGCTCTGGGGCCAACGTCCTGACTTTC. Its protein product is CASSPQGYPSSGANVLTF.

V usage is TRBV2 and J usage is TRBJ1-1; possible D gene TRBD1, 6 bases. The V gene lost 4 bases and the J gene lost 2 bases, with 8 bases spanning the gap. The V gene's germline CDR1 is SNHLY and CDR2 FYNNEI. There are 13 residues in the CDR3. The CDR3 sequence: CASSGQANTEAFF. The DNA for the CDR3 is TGTGCCAGCAGTGGACAGGCCAACACTGAAGCTTTCTTT.

This rearrangement joins TRBV28 to TRBJ2-3; D is unclear. The germline V and J ends were trimmed by 6 bases and 3 bases, with 16 bases remaining between them. This CDR3 spans 15 amino acids. Germline CDR1 and CDR2: MDHEN and SYDVKM. CDR3 loop: CASSNPSGLTDTQYF. CDR3 bases: TGTGCCAGCAGCAACCCGAGTGGTCTGACAGATACGCAGTATTTT. Variable domain in full (rest from reference TRBV28 and TRBJ2-3): DVKVTQSSRYLVKRTGEKVFLECVQDMDHENMFWYRQDPGLGLRLIYFSYDVKMKEKGDIPEGYSVSREKKERFSLILESASTNQTSMYLCASSNPSGLTDTQYFGPGTRLTVL.

Only a few counts were recorded for this clone. Here the CDR3 DNA reads TGTGCCATCAGTGAGCGCGTAGCGGGACCAGATACGCAGTATTTT. Amino acid sequence: CAISERVAGPDTQYF. The chain recombines TRBV10-3 with TRBJ2-3; TRBD2 matches at 8 bases. With V trimmed by 2 bases and J by 4 bases, 5 bases remained unmatched. The length of the CDR3 is 15 residues. CDR1 and CDR2 from the germline V gene are ENHRY and SYGVKD.

The V call is TRBV4-1, the J call TRBJ1-1, with D unresolved. Germline CDR1 reads MGHRA; CDR2 reads YSYEKL. Deletions cut 2 bases from V and 5 bases from J, with 15 bases between. The CDR3 runs to 15 residues. The CDR3 DNA is TGCGCCAGCAGCCAATTGGTAGGGCGATGGACTGAAGCTTTCTTT. Protein: CASSQLVGRWTEAFF.

The genes are TRBV5-1 and TRBJ1-1; 9 nucleotides line up with TRBD1. The CDR3 is 16 amino acids. V dropped 4 bases and J dropped 4; count of bases not matched to a gene: 11. CDR1 is SGHRS and CDR2 is YFSETQ in the germline V gene. CDR3 in amino acids: CASSQNVGQGSTEAFF. The CDR3 nucleotides read TGCGCCAGCAGCCAAAACGTCGGACAGGGGAGCACTGAAGCTTTCTTT.

This chain connects TRBV30 to TRBJ2-1; 7 bases map to TRBD2. Per germline, CDR1 GTSNPN and CDR2 SVGIG (reference sequence). CDR3 length: 14 amino acids. Germline trimming cut 0 bases from V and 7 bases from J; bases unmatched to any gene: 6. CDR3 loop: CAWSVRGIGNEQFF. The CDR3 nucleotides are TGTGCCTGGAGTGTGCGGGGGATTGGGAATGAGCAGTTCTTC.